The TCR beta chain described here comes from a study of vaccination effects on CD4 cells after COVID-19. Study-level results: Few convalescent patients, and no early post-infection timepoints, were available to the study.

Sequencing followed a ViraFEST assay step that expanded antigen-specific CD4+ T cells with viral peptide pools. Following 10 days of culture, CD4+ T cells were isolated. By PCR, the person was confirmed to have had SARS-CoV-2 infection between March and December 2020. Wells containing 1.5 million to 2 million PBMC each were cultured with roughly 10 IU/ml IL-2 and 10 ug/ml peptides. An HIV-1 Nef peptide pool was the negative control culture. This clone appeared once. As yet, its antigen is unknown. Libraries were prepared by immunoSEQ multiplex PCR; TCRdb keeps only in-frame clonotypes and omits some of them. The sample includes roughly 70,000 clones, over 65% seen only once; the top ten take about 5%. The TCR originated in a human donor who had a prior SARS-CoV-2 infection. Sequencing used CD4+ T cells from PBMCs cultured with HIV peptides, obtained before COVID-19 vaccination. Subset defined: HIV-1 Nef peptide pool negative control/reference culture.

In DNA, the CDR3 is TGTGCCAGCACCCCTGACCCTTCTGGTAGGGCCCAGTACTTC. This codes for CASTPDPSGRAQYF. The V call is TRBV6-5, the J call TRBJ2-5; D uncertain. Germline values: CDR1 MNHEY, CDR2 SVGAGI. The V and J ends lost 7 bases and 9 bases respectively, with 21 bases between them. The CDR3 loop spans 14 amino acids.